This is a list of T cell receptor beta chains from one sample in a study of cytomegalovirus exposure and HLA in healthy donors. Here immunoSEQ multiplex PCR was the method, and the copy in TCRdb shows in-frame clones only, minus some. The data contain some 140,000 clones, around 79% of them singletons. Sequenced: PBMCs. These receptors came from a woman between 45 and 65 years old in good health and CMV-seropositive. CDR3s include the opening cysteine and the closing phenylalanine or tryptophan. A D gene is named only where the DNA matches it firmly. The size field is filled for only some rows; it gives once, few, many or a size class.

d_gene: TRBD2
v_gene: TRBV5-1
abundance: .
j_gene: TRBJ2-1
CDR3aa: CASSSLAGGLYEQFF
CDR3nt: TGCGCCAGCAGCTCTTTGGCGGGGGGTTTGTATGAGCAGTTCTTC

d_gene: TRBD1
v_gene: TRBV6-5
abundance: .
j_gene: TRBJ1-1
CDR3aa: CASSPGTGRDTEAFF
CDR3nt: TGTGCCAGCAGTCCAGGGACAGGGAGGGACACTGAAGCTTTCTTT

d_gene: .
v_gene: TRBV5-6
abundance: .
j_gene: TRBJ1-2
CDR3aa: CASSLVGVLGSGYTF
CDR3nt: TGTGCCAGCAGCTTGGTCGGTGTTCTCGGGAGTGGCTACACCTTC

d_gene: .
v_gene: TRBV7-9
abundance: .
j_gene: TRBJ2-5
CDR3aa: CASSPKETQYF
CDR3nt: TGTGCCAGCAGTCCTAAAGAGACCCAGTACTTC

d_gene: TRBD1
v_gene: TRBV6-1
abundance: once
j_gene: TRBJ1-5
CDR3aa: CASSLRTGDQPQHF
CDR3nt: TGTGCCAGCAGTTTAAGGACAGGGGATCAGCCCCAGCATTTT

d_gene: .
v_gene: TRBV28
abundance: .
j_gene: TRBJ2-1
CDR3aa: CASSPFLNEQFF
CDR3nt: TGTGCCAGCAGCCCGTTTCTTAATGAGCAGTTCTTC

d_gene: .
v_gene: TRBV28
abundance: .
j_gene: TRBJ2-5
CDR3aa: CASSPLLGGRETQYF
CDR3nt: TGTGCCAGCAGCCCCCTTTTAGGGGGACGGGAGACCCAGTACTTC

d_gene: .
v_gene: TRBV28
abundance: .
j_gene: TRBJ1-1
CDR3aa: CASSPTGSEAFF
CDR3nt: TGTGCCAGCAGCCCCACAGGGTCTGAAGCTTTCTTT

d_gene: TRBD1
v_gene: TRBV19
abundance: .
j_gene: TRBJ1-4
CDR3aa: CASRNTGGDEKLFF
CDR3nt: TGTGCCAGTAGGAATACAGGGGGGGATGAAAAACTGTTTTTT

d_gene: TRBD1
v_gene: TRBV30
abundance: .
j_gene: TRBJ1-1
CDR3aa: CAWSKDRGGETEAFF
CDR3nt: TGTGCCTGGAGTAAGGACAGGGGGGGGGAGACTGAAGCTTTCTTT

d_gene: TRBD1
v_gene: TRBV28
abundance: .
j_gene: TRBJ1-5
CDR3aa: CASTADRGYQPQHF
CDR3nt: TGTGCCAGCACCGCGGACAGGGGGTATCAGCCCCAGCATTTT

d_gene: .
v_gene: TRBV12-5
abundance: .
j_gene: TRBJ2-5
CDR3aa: CASGLGQVQETQYF
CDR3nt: TGTGCTAGTGGTTTGGGACAGGTCCAAGAGACCCAGTACTTC

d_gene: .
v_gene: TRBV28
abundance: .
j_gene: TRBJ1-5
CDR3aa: CASSFKTFRGQPQHF
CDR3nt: TGTGCCAGCAGTTTTAAAACCTTCAGGGGTCAGCCCCAGCATTTT

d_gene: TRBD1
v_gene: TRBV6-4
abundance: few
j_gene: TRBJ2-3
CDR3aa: CASSRGQGSSDTQYF
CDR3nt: TGTGCCAGCAGTCGTGGACAGGGCTCGTCGGATACGCAGTATTTT

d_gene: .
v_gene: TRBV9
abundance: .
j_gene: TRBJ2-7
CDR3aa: CASSDAPGTPPDGEQYF
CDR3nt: TGTGCCAGCAGTGACGCTCCCGGGACTCCGCCGGATGGGGAGCAGTACTTC

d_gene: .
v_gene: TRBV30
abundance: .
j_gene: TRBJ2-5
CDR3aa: CAWSVQVRPTETQYF
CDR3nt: TGTGCCTGGAGTGTACAGGTGCGACCAACCGAGACCCAGTACTTC

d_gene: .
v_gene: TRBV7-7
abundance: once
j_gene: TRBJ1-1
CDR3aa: CASSPELATTGPNTEAFF
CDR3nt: TGTGCTAGCAGCCCCGAACTTGCCACGACAGGACCGAACACTGAAGCTTTCTTT

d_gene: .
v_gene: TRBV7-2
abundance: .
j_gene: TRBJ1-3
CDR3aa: CASSVVSASSGNTIYF
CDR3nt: TGTGCCAGCAGCGTCGTCTCAGCGAGCTCTGGAAACACCATATATTTT

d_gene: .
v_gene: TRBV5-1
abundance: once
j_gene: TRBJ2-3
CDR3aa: CASSLDLGSDTQYF
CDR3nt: TGCGCCAGCAGCTTGGACCTAGGATCAGATACGCAGTATTTT

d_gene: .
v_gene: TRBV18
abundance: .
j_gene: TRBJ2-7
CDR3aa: CASSPSGTTYEQYF
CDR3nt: TGTGCCAGCTCACCTAGCGGTACCACCTACGAGCAGTACTTC

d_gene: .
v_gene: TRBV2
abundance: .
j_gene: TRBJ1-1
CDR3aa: CASSAVMNTEAFF
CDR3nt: TGTGCCAGCAGCGCGGTTATGAACACTGAAGCTTTCTTT